This T cell receptor (beta chain) was recorded in a study of blood T cell repertoires in COVID-19. Original processing notes: Cell counts per sample came from amplifying reference gene primers. The table came from immunoSEQ multiplex PCR; TCRdb's copy has only in-frame clones and leaves some out. The DNA gave D and trimming, while V, J and clone size come from that table. The table includes approximately 150,000 clones, 84% detected once. This CDR3 has 15 amino acids. The V end was cut by 5 bases, the J end by 2 bases, with 16 bases between. CDR1 and CDR2 from the germline V gene are SEHNR and FQNEAQ (reference sequence).

Sequencing was done on a sample of peripheral blood. V and J are TRBV7-9 and TRBJ2-7, with D possibly TRBD1 on 5 matching bases. The TCR comes from a man aged 65 to 79 with active or convalescent COVID-19. The CDR3 region is CASSPTAVRAYEQYF. The CDR3 DNA is TGTGCCAGCAGCCCAACCGCCGTCAGGGCCTACGAGCAGTACTTC.